These T cell receptor beta chains were read from a single sample in a study of cytomegalovirus exposure and HLA in healthy donors. Sequencing was performed with immunoSEQ multiplex PCR; in TCRdb, only in-frame clones are kept and a portion is missing. The sample includes fewer than 110,000 clones, about 74% of them seen just once. Source material: PBMCs. The receptors derive from a woman aged 40-49 years in good health and CMV-seropositive. Both conserved end residues are part of each CDR3. D genes are given only for firm matches.

TRBJ2-2 | TRBD1 | TRBV18 | CASSPAGGANTGELFF
TRBJ1-1 | NA | TRBV5-1 | CASSPTWGGGNTEAFF
TRBJ2-3 | TRBD2 | TRBV30 | CAWSVLAGGTDTQYF
TRBJ2-5 | TRBD2 | TRBV11-2 | CASSLFRTSGKQETQYF
TRBJ2-5 | NA | TRBV7-3 | CASSLGGPEETQYF
TRBJ1-4 | TRBD1 | TRBV18 | CASSPRQGGDEKLFF
TRBJ1-2 | NA | TRBV7-2 | CASSPGGGGYEGYTF
TRBJ2-4 | NA | TRBV25-1 | CASSEAGQNIQYF
TRBJ1-4 | NA | TRBV30 | CACTMGGAGLNEKLFF
TRBJ2-1 | NA | TRBV9 | CASSVVKSSYNEQFF
TRBJ1-1 | NA | TRBV28 | CASSPSNTEAFF
TRBJ2-1 | NA | TRBV19 | CASSNSRFPNYNEQFF
TRBJ1-6 | NA | TRBV5-4 | CASSRGGMNSPLHF
TRBJ2-3 | NA | TRBV2 | CASRAGSDTQYF
TRBJ2-1 | NA | TRBV7-9 | CASSLGSGSYNEQFF
TRBJ1-1 | NA | TRBV10-3 | CAISGTTNTEAFF
TRBJ2-2 | NA | TRBV5-8 | CATRWRGLISGELFF
TRBJ2-1 | NA | TRBV5-6 | CASSLGFTMSSYNEQFF
TRBJ2-7 | NA | TRBV25-1 | CASTHAGAYEQYF
TRBJ1-3 | NA | TRBV29-1 | CSVETTGNTIYF
TRBJ2-2 | NA | TRBV6-1 | CASSGQGRIGGTGELFF
TRBJ1-2 | TRBD1 | TRBV6-5 | CASSYGGGTGKHGYTF
TRBJ1-3 | NA | TRBV30 | CAWLSRLWGSSGNTIYF
TRBJ2-3 | NA | TRBV7-6 | CASSLFLSDTQYF
TRBJ2-1 | TRBD2 | TRBV9 | CASSVAGLVSDEQFF
TRBJ2-1 | NA | TRBV6-1 | CASRKRTVGPNEQFF
TRBJ2-3 | TRBD2 | TRBV6-4 | CASSDSTSGGADTQYF
TRBJ2-6 | NA | TRBV28 | CASSSPTSGANVLTF
TRBJ2-1 | NA | TRBV5-1 | CASSLAQLVDEQFF
TRBJ1-4 | NA | TRBV5-1 | CASSLMGGEKLFF
TRBJ2-1 | NA | TRBV9 | CASSQEGGLYNEQFF
TRBJ1-2 | TRBD1 | TRBV2 | CASSGEGGAGGYTF
TRBJ2-3 | TRBD2 | TRBV6-5 | CASGLTSGSDTQYF
TRBJ2-7 | TRBD1 | TRBV6-1 | CASSQTGTGVYEQYF
TRBJ2-2 | TRBD1 | TRBV7-3 | CASSLTRDRWGTGELFF
TRBJ2-7 | NA | TRBV28 | CASSPGVWEQYF
TRBJ2-7 | TRBD1 | TRBV2 | CASSEGRTGGIYEQYF
TRBJ1-2 | TRBD1 | TRBV2 | CASTLDRVSDGYTF
TRBJ2-5 | TRBD1 | TRBV19 | CASSTLPTGGWETQYF
TRBJ1-1 | TRBD1 | TRBV19 | CASSSGQGRTNTEAFF
TRBJ1-4 | TRBD1 | TRBV6-5 | CASSPRTGGLKLFF
TRBJ2-4 | TRBD1 | TRBV2 | CASTVTGPKNIQYF
TRBJ2-3 | NA | TRBV7-3 | CASSLWGPDTQYF
TRBJ2-5 | NA | TRBV19 | CASSIRSFETQYF
TRBJ2-1 | NA | TRBV9 | CASSVSPQVGNEQFF
TRBJ2-6 | NA | TRBV9 | CASSAMVAGANVLTF
TRBJ2-7 | TRBD2 | TRBV6-5 | CASSFTAGAYEQYF
TRBJ1-4 | TRBD1 | TRBV4-1 | CASSPRDRRYRGNEKLFF
TRBJ2-7 | NA | TRBV5-1 | CASSFARGRVEQYF
TRBJ2-1 | NA | TRBV5-4 | CASSLAGGSAYNEQFF
TRBJ2-7 | TRBD1 | TRBV30 | CALTVPGQGAYEQYF
TRBJ2-1 | TRBD1 | TRBV11-2 | CASSSLGGVLNNEQFF
TRBJ1-3 | TRBD1 | TRBV6-5 | CASRRQGISGNTIYF
TRBJ1-2 | NA | TRBV21-1 | CASSITRRGGYGYTF
TRBJ1-5 | NA | TRBV30 | CAWNKQDAPQPQHF
TRBJ2-3 | TRBD2 | TRBV7-2 | CASSQILAGRMGTQYF
TRBJ2-5 | TRBD2 | TRBV5-1 | CASSKTSGQETQYF
TRBJ1-2 | NA | TRBV7-9 | CASSQTWTNQGGYTF
TRBJ1-6 | NA | TRBV27 | CASSLRATGPNSPLHF
TRBJ2-3 | TRBD1 | TRBV30 | CAYGQGGTDTQYF